Listed below are T cell receptor beta chains from one sample, sequenced in a study of cytomegalovirus exposure and HLA in healthy donors. Here immunoSEQ multiplex PCR was the method, and the copy in TCRdb shows in-frame clones only, minus some. This table holds tens of thousands of clones, approximately 91% found once. Specimen: PBMCs. The receptor source for this set is a man between 25 and 39 years old in good health and CMV-seronegative. Each CDR3 is given with its conserved first and last residue. The D gene is left open where the match is weak. For some rows the clone size is stated as once, few or many, or as a class when expanded; others skip it.

D gene,V gene,J gene,clone size,CDR3 DNA,CDR3 protein
TRBD1,TRBV5-1,TRBJ2-7,.,TGCGCCAGCAGCTTGGGACAGGGCCCTGCCTACGAGCAGTACTTC,CASSLGQGPAYEQYF
TRBD1,TRBV4-1,TRBJ2-7,.,TGCGCCAGCAGCCCAAACCCGGGACAGGTCCCCTACGAGCAGTACTTC,CASSPNPGQVPYEQYF
TRBD2,TRBV9,TRBJ2-7,.,TGTGCCAGCAGCCTCCACGATAGCGGGAGCTCCTACGAGCAGTACTTC,CASSLHDSGSSYEQYF
.,TRBV29-1,TRBJ2-2,.,TGCAGCGTTGTAACCGGGGAGGTCGGGGAGCTGTTTTTT,CSVVTGEVGELFF
TRBD2,TRBV7-6,TRBJ2-3,.,TGTGCCAGCACTCTGGTCGGGGGGGCAGGAACAGATACGCAGTATTTT,CASTLVGGAGTDTQYF
.,TRBV6-1,TRBJ1-1,.,TGTGCCAGCAGTGAACAGGGCCGACTGAACACTGAAGCTTTCTTT,CASSEQGRLNTEAFF
.,TRBV19,TRBJ1-4,.,TGTGCCAGTAAAGGCAGGACATCACTTCACCTTAATGAAAAACTGTTTTTT,CASKGRTSLHLNEKLFF
TRBD2,TRBV7-2,TRBJ2-7,once,TGTGCCAGCAGCAAAGGACTAGCGTCCTCCGAGCAGTACTTC,CASSKGLASSEQYF
TRBD2,TRBV5-1,TRBJ2-1,.,TGCGCCAGCAGCTTGGGGACTAGCTTCAGTCGTAGTCAGTTCTTC,CASSLGTSFSRSQFF
.,TRBV11-3,TRBJ2-7,.,TGTGCCAGCAGCTTGACAGCCCGAGATTACGAGCAGTACTTC,CASSLTARDYEQYF
TRBD1,TRBV6-5,TRBJ2-2,.,TGTGCCAGCAGTCTAGACAGGGGTCTACCGGGGGAGCTGTTTTTT,CASSLDRGLPGELFF
.,TRBV7-3,TRBJ2-2,.,TGTGCCAGCAGCTCGGACTACAGGGGCCCTAACACCGGGGAGCTGTTTTTT,CASSSDYRGPNTGELFF
TRBD2,TRBV19,TRBJ2-7,.,TGTGCCAGTAGTCCAGCGGGAGAGGTAGACGAGCAGTACTTC,CASSPAGEVDEQYF
.,TRBV5-4,TRBJ1-1,.,TGTGCCAGCAGCCGTGACAGTATGAACACTGAAGCTTTCTTT,CASSRDSMNTEAFF
.,TRBV6-6,TRBJ2-3,.,TGTGCCAGCAGTTACTCAGGAGCCAGCACAGATACGCAGTATTTT,CASSYSGASTDTQYF
TRBD2,TRBV29-1,TRBJ2-3,.,TGCAGCGTTGAATTTATTAGCGGGGACCTGGTAGATACGCAGTATTTT,CSVEFISGDLVDTQYF
.,TRBV6-6,TRBJ2-5,.,TGTGCCAGCGGTGGGGGCTCGGTGGAGACCCAGTACTTC,CASGGGSVETQYF
.,TRBV5-1,TRBJ1-2,once,TGCGCCAGCAGCTTGTTGGTTGGGGAGGCTAACTATGGCTACACCTTC,CASSLLVGEANYGYTF
.,TRBV27,TRBJ1-3,once,TGTGCCAGCAGTTTAGCTGCCCGGGATGGCACCATATATTTT,CASSLAARDGTIYF
TRBD2,TRBV5-4,TRBJ2-1,.,TGTGCCAGCAGCTTGGGACTAGCGGGGTACAATGAGCAGTTCTTC,CASSLGLAGYNEQFF
.,TRBV30,TRBJ2-2,.,TGTGCCTGGAGTGGTAGAGGGTACACCGGGGAGCTGTTTTTT,CAWSGRGYTGELFF
TRBD1,TRBV30,TRBJ2-7,.,TGTGCCTGGAGAATACAGGGGGGTAGCGCTTCCGAGCAGTACTTC,CAWRIQGGSASEQYF
.,TRBV7-2,TRBJ1-2,.,TGTGCCAGCAGCTCCGACTTAGCTAACTATGGCTACACCTTC,CASSSDLANYGYTF
.,TRBV13,TRBJ1-1,.,TGTGCCAGCAGACGTAACAGGTTCGCTTTCTTT,CASRRNRFAFF
.,TRBV30,TRBJ1-2,.,TGTGCCTGGCAGTTTCTCCGGGGGGGTAACTATGGCTACACCTTC,CAWQFLRGGNYGYTF
.,TRBV18,TRBJ1-1,.,TGTGCCAGCTCACCAGCGTCCCGAGAAGCTTTCTTT,CASSPASREAFF
TRBD1,TRBV27,TRBJ2-7,.,TGTGCCAGCAGTCCGAGACAGGGTAGAAACGAGCAGTACTTC,CASSPRQGRNEQYF
.,TRBV19,TRBJ2-6,once,TGTGCCAGTAGTATTAGATACAAAACGGGAGGGGCCAACGTCCTGACTTTC,CASSIRYKTGGANVLTF
TRBD1,TRBV7-2,TRBJ2-7,once,TGTGCCAGCAGCTACCGGACAGGGGGTTATATGTACGAGCAGTACTTC,CASSYRTGGYMYEQYF
TRBD1,TRBV4-1,TRBJ2-5,.,TGCGCCAGCAGACTAACAGGGGCAAAAGAGACCCAGTACTTC,CASRLTGAKETQYF
.,TRBV6-1,TRBJ2-1,.,TGTGCCACAAAAACGCCCAGCGGTGTTTATGAGCAGTTCTTC,CATKTPSGVYEQFF
TRBD2,TRBV9,TRBJ2-3,.,TGTGCCAGCAGCGGAGGGGTAGGTAGCGGGAGTAGCACAGATACGCAGTATTTT,CASSGGVGSGSSTDTQYF
TRBD2,TRBV5-6,TRBJ2-7,.,TGTGCCAGCAGCTTGGTGTCGGCTTTGAGCGGGATGGAAACCTACGAGCAGTACTTC,CASSLVSALSGMETYEQYF
.,TRBV7-6,TRBJ2-3,.,TGTGCCAGCAGCTTAGTAGGCGGGCGGTCCACAGATACGCAGTATTTT,CASSLVGGRSTDTQYF
.,TRBV27,TRBJ2-7,.,TGTGCCAGCAGTTTATCTCCGAGCTCCTACGAGCAGTACTTC,CASSLSPSSYEQYF
.,TRBV6-5,TRBJ2-6,.,TGTGCCAGCAGTTTAGAGACGAGGAGGGCCAACGTCCTGACTTTC,CASSLETRRANVLTF
.,TRBV6-5,TRBJ2-3,.,TGTGCCAGCAGTCGGACATCAGATACGCAGTATTTT,CASSRTSDTQYF
.,TRBV27,TRBJ1-5,.,TGTGCCAGCAGTTTAAACAGGCTTGCTCAGCCCCAGCATTTT,CASSLNRLAQPQHF
TRBD1,TRBV6-5,TRBJ2-7,once,TGTGCCACCCGTACAGGGGGCGAACCCGAGCAGTACTTC,CATRTGGEPEQYF
.,TRBV7-2,TRBJ2-5,.,TGTGCCAGCAGCTTAGGGGCAGAAGAGACCCAGTACTTC,CASSLGAEETQYF
TRBD1,TRBV19,TRBJ1-2,.,TGTGCCAGTAGTACCGGGACAGGGTTTGGCTACACCTTC,CASSTGTGFGYTF
.,TRBV6-6,TRBJ2-2,.,TGTGCCAATCGGGGGAACACCGGGGAGCTGTTTTTT,CANRGNTGELFF
.,TRBV2,TRBJ2-1,.,TGTGCCTCAAAGACGGGTTCCTACAATGAGCAGTTCTTC,CASKTGSYNEQFF
.,TRBV6-5,TRBJ1-1,.,TGTGCCAGCCAGCCGCGGACTGGGACTGAAGCTTTCTTT,CASQPRTGTEAFF
.,TRBV5-1,TRBJ1-4,.,TGCGCCAGCAGCTTGTCTTGGCAGGGGACCAATGAAAAACTGTTTTTT,CASSLSWQGTNEKLFF
.,TRBV9,TRBJ1-2,once,TGTGCCAGCCGGGACACCCAATCTTATGGCTACACCTTC,CASRDTQSYGYTF
.,TRBV9,TRBJ1-2,.,TGTGCCAGCAGCGTAGATCGGGGAAGAAATCGGGGCTACACCTTC,CASSVDRGRNRGYTF
.,TRBV19,TRBJ1-5,.,TGTGCCAGTAGTATAGGGGAGGCGGGAGCTAGTGGCAATCAGCCCCAGCATTTT,CASSIGEAGASGNQPQHF